This is a list of T cell receptor beta chains from one sample in a study of cytomegalovirus exposure and HLA in healthy donors. This table comes from immunoSEQ multiplex PCR, and its TCRdb copy is limited to in-frame clones, with some not included. The sample gives around 120,000 clones, around 74% of which show up once; around 30% is in the top ten. The sequencing sample was made of PBMCs. The source of these receptors is a man aged 60 to 69 in good health and CMV-seropositive. The CDR3 runs from the conserved cysteine through the conserved F or W. D genes are given only for firm matches. Not every row has a clone size; where given, it reads once, few, many or a size class.

D gene: NA
clone size: NA
V gene: TRBV7-6
J gene: TRBJ1-5
CDR3 DNA: TGTGCCAGCAGCTTAGAGGGTGGGGGGATCCAGCCCCAGCATTTT
CDR3 protein: CASSLEGGGIQPQHF

D gene: TRBD2
clone size: NA
V gene: TRBV10-1
J gene: TRBJ2-3
CDR3 DNA: TGCGCCAGCAGACACTGCGGGGGGGCCGTAGATACGCAGTATTTT
CDR3 protein: CASRHCGGAVDTQYF

D gene: TRBD1
clone size: NA
V gene: TRBV28
J gene: TRBJ2-7
CDR3 DNA: TGTGCCAGCAGTACCCCAGGGACAGCGTACGAGCAGTACTTC
CDR3 protein: CASSTPGTAYEQYF

D gene: TRBD2
clone size: NA
V gene: TRBV28
J gene: TRBJ2-2
CDR3 DNA: TGTGCCAGCAGTTTTGGGCTAGCGGGAAGATCGGGCACCGGGGAGCTGTTTTTT
CDR3 protein: CASSFGLAGRSGTGELFF

D gene: NA
clone size: NA
V gene: TRBV6-1
J gene: TRBJ2-7
CDR3 DNA: TGTGCCAGCAGTGAAGTGTCAGGGGAAGACGCCTACGAGCAGTACTTC
CDR3 protein: CASSEVSGEDAYEQYF

D gene: TRBD1
clone size: few
V gene: TRBV9
J gene: TRBJ2-7
CDR3 DNA: TGTGCCAGCAGCGTAGGAGGGGACAGCTACTACGAGCAGTACTTC
CDR3 protein: CASSVGGDSYYEQYF

D gene: NA
clone size: NA
V gene: TRBV7-2
J gene: TRBJ1-2
CDR3 DNA: TGTGCCAGCAGCTTAGACTTGGGACACCCCTATGGCTACACCTTC
CDR3 protein: CASSLDLGHPYGYTF

D gene: TRBD2
clone size: NA
V gene: TRBV10-1
J gene: TRBJ2-3
CDR3 DNA: TGCGCCAGCAGTGAATACAGCGGGAGGGACACAGATACGCAGTATTTT
CDR3 protein: CASSEYSGRDTDTQYF

D gene: NA
clone size: NA
V gene: TRBV14
J gene: TRBJ2-7
CDR3 DNA: TGTGCCAGCAGCCCCAGGGGAGCGGGGCCAATCTACGAGCAGTACTTC
CDR3 protein: CASSPRGAGPIYEQYF

D gene: TRBD1
clone size: NA
V gene: TRBV19
J gene: TRBJ1-1
CDR3 DNA: TGTGCCAGTAACCGGGGGACAGGGGGCTTTGAAGCTTTCTTT
CDR3 protein: CASNRGTGGFEAFF

D gene: NA
clone size: NA
V gene: TRBV18
J gene: TRBJ1-6
CDR3 DNA: TGTGCCAGCTCACAGGAGTATAATTCACCCCTCCACTTT
CDR3 protein: CASSQEYNSPLHF

D gene: NA
clone size: NA
V gene: TRBV30
J gene: TRBJ2-5
CDR3 DNA: TGTGCCTGGACAGGAGGTGGTAGAGAGACCCAGTACTTC
CDR3 protein: CAWTGGGRETQYF

D gene: NA
clone size: NA
V gene: TRBV10-3
J gene: TRBJ1-1
CDR3 DNA: TGTGCCATCAGTGGGAAAGGGGGGGACGCTGAAGCTTTCTTT
CDR3 protein: CAISGKGGDAEAFF

D gene: TRBD1
clone size: NA
V gene: TRBV16
J gene: TRBJ1-2
CDR3 DNA: TGTGCCAGCAGCCAACCGGACAGGGAAAGATTCTACACCTTC
CDR3 protein: CASSQPDRERFYTF

D gene: NA
clone size: NA
V gene: TRBV4-2
J gene: TRBJ2-1
CDR3 DNA: TGTGCCAGCAGCCCGACAGAGAATGAGCAGTTCTTC
CDR3 protein: CASSPTENEQFF

D gene: TRBD1
clone size: once
V gene: TRBV30
J gene: TRBJ2-7
CDR3 DNA: TGTGCCTGGAGTGGGGGACAGGGTCCCCGTAAGTACTTC
CDR3 protein: CAWSGGQGPRKYF

D gene: TRBD1
clone size: NA
V gene: TRBV2
J gene: TRBJ2-1
CDR3 DNA: TGTGCCAGCACCAAAGGGACAGGCAATGAGCAGTTCTTC
CDR3 protein: CASTKGTGNEQFF

D gene: NA
clone size: NA
V gene: TRBV5-4
J gene: TRBJ1-3
CDR3 DNA: TGTGCCAGCAGCCCCAACTGGGGGCCTGGAAACACCATATATTTT
CDR3 protein: CASSPNWGPGNTIYF

D gene: TRBD2
clone size: NA
V gene: TRBV6-5
J gene: TRBJ2-1
CDR3 DNA: TGTGCCAGCAGTCAGACTAGCGGGGGATACAATGAGCAGTTCTTC
CDR3 protein: CASSQTSGGYNEQFF

D gene: NA
clone size: few
V gene: TRBV5-1
J gene: TRBJ1-1
CDR3 DNA: TGCGCCAGCAGCTTGAGGGGCATGAACACTGAAGCTTTCTTT
CDR3 protein: CASSLRGMNTEAFF

D gene: NA
clone size: NA
V gene: TRBV7-3
J gene: TRBJ2-5
CDR3 DNA: TGTGCCAGCAGCAAAGGGCGGCGCGGGGAGACCCAGTACTTC
CDR3 protein: CASSKGRRGETQYF

D gene: TRBD1
clone size: NA
V gene: TRBV11-2
J gene: TRBJ2-7
CDR3 DNA: TGTGCCAGCAGCTTAGATCAGGGACAGGCTTCCTACGAGCAGTACTTC
CDR3 protein: CASSLDQGQASYEQYF

D gene: TRBD1
clone size: NA
V gene: TRBV27
J gene: TRBJ1-1
CDR3 DNA: TGTGCCAGCAGTTGGGGACAGGGGGTCGGTGAAGCTTTCTTT
CDR3 protein: CASSWGQGVGEAFF

D gene: TRBD1
clone size: NA
V gene: TRBV7-3
J gene: TRBJ2-1
CDR3 DNA: TGTGCCAGCAGCTTCTCCCGGGACAGCTACAATGAGCAGTTCTTC
CDR3 protein: CASSFSRDSYNEQFF

D gene: TRBD2
clone size: NA
V gene: TRBV13
J gene: TRBJ2-3
CDR3 DNA: TGTGCCAGCAGCCCGGGGACTAGCGGGGCCCTCGGCACAGATACGCAGTATTTT
CDR3 protein: CASSPGTSGALGTDTQYF

D gene: NA
clone size: NA
V gene: TRBV19
J gene: TRBJ2-2
CDR3 DNA: TGTGCCAGTAGTTTTTTCGGTCCCGGGGAGCTGTTTTTT
CDR3 protein: CASSFFGPGELFF

D gene: TRBD2
clone size: NA
V gene: TRBV7-9
J gene: TRBJ2-2
CDR3 DNA: TGTGCCAGCAGCCCCCTAGCGGGACCCGGGGAGCTGTTTTTT
CDR3 protein: CASSPLAGPGELFF

D gene: TRBD1
clone size: few
V gene: TRBV5-1
J gene: TRBJ2-1
CDR3 DNA: TGCGCCAGCAGCTTGGGACAGGGCTTCGAGGATGAGCAGTTCTTC
CDR3 protein: CASSLGQGFEDEQFF

D gene: TRBD2
clone size: NA
V gene: TRBV28
J gene: TRBJ2-1
CDR3 DNA: TGTGCCAGTTATTTAGCGGGTTCATCCTACAATGAGCAGTTCTTC
CDR3 protein: CASYLAGSSYNEQFF

D gene: NA
clone size: NA
V gene: TRBV5-1
J gene: TRBJ1-4
CDR3 DNA: TGCGCCAGCAGCTCTGGCAGGATTAATGAAAAACTGTTTTTT
CDR3 protein: CASSSGRINEKLFF

D gene: NA
clone size: few
V gene: TRBV5-1
J gene: TRBJ2-2
CDR3 DNA: TGCGCCAGCAGACTGCGGTCCCCTGGGTACACCGGGGAGCTGTTTTTT
CDR3 protein: CASRLRSPGYTGELFF

D gene: TRBD1
clone size: NA
V gene: TRBV11-3
J gene: TRBJ2-1
CDR3 DNA: TGTGCCAGCAGCTCAGGACAGGGAACTAACAATGAGCAGTTCTTC
CDR3 protein: CASSSGQGTNNEQFF

D gene: TRBD1
clone size: NA
V gene: TRBV5-6
J gene: TRBJ2-7
CDR3 DNA: TGTGCCAGCAGCTTGCCACAGGGGGCAATCGGCTACGAGCAGTACTTC
CDR3 protein: CASSLPQGAIGYEQYF

D gene: TRBD1
clone size: NA
V gene: TRBV6-5
J gene: TRBJ2-5
CDR3 DNA: TGTGCCAGCAGCACAGGGGGCTCAGAGACCCAGTACTTC
CDR3 protein: CASSTGGSETQYF

D gene: TRBD2
clone size: NA
V gene: TRBV7-3
J gene: TRBJ2-7
CDR3 DNA: TGTGCCAGCAGCCCCGGAGCGGGGGGGAGCTCCTACGAGCAGTACTTC
CDR3 protein: CASSPGAGGSSYEQYF

D gene: TRBD2
clone size: once
V gene: TRBV11-2
J gene: TRBJ2-7
CDR3 DNA: TGTGCCAGCAGCTTAGAGCTAGCGGGGGGACACTACGAGCAGTACTTC
CDR3 protein: CASSLELAGGHYEQYF

D gene: NA
clone size: NA
V gene: TRBV2
J gene: TRBJ1-1
CDR3 DNA: TGTGCCAGCAGGGGAAGTGAGGGCACTGAAGCTTTCTTT
CDR3 protein: CASRGSEGTEAFF

D gene: NA
clone size: few
V gene: TRBV5-1
J gene: TRBJ2-1
CDR3 DNA: TGCGCCAGCAGCCCCTCGGAGCAGGGGCGGAAGCAGTTCTTC
CDR3 protein: CASSPSEQGRKQFF

D gene: TRBD1
clone size: NA
V gene: TRBV9
J gene: TRBJ2-5
CDR3 DNA: TGTGCCAGCAGCCCCTGGACAGGGGAAGAGACCCAATACTTC
CDR3 protein: CASSPWTGEETQYF

D gene: TRBD1
clone size: NA
V gene: TRBV27
J gene: TRBJ2-2
CDR3 DNA: TGTGCCAGCGCCCAACGGCAGGGGGTCACCGGGGAGCTGTTTTTT
CDR3 protein: CASAQRQGVTGELFF

D gene: NA
clone size: NA
V gene: TRBV7-9
J gene: TRBJ2-1
CDR3 DNA: TGTGCCAGCAGCCGACTGGCGGGGTCCTACAATGAGCAGTTCTTC
CDR3 protein: CASSRLAGSYNEQFF

D gene: TRBD1
clone size: NA
V gene: TRBV29-1
J gene: TRBJ2-3
CDR3 DNA: TGCAGCGACGGGACAGGGGTTTCAGATACGCAGTATTTT
CDR3 protein: CSDGTGVSDTQYF

D gene: TRBD1
clone size: few
V gene: TRBV18
J gene: TRBJ1-5
CDR3 DNA: TGTGCCAGCGCCAGGGGGGGCAATCAGCCCCAGCATTTT
CDR3 protein: CASARGGNQPQHF

D gene: TRBD1
clone size: NA
V gene: TRBV28
J gene: TRBJ1-1
CDR3 DNA: TGTGCCACGGGGCAGGGGGGCACTGAAGCTTTCTTT
CDR3 protein: CATGQGGTEAFF

D gene: NA
clone size: NA
V gene: TRBV5-6
J gene: TRBJ1-4
CDR3 DNA: TGTGCCAGCAGTGACCTAGGCCAGGCGGGGGGCGGTGAAAAACTGTTTTTT
CDR3 protein: CASSDLGQAGGGEKLFF